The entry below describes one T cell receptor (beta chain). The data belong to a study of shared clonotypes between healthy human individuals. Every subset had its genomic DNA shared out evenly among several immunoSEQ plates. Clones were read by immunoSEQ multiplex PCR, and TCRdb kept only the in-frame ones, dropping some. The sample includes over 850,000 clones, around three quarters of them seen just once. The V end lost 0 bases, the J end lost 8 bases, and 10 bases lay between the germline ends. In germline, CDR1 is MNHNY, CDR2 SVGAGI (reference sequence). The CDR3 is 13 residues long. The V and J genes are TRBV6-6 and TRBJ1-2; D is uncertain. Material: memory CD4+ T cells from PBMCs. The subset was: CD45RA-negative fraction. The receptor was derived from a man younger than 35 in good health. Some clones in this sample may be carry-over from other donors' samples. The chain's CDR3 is CASSYSNNVGYTF. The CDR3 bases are TGTGCCAGCAGTTACTCGAATAACGTAGGCTACACCTTC.